The T cell receptor (beta chain) under discussion was sequenced for a study of blood T cell repertoires in COVID-19. Original methodology: Estimates of nucleated cell counts were drawn from the amplification of reference gene primers. The table came from immunoSEQ multiplex PCR; TCRdb's copy has only in-frame clones and leaves some out. That table gives V, J and clone size, and the DNA gave D and trimming. This table holds 400,000 to 500,000 clones, nearly 90% found once. CDR3 length: 13 residues. The V gene lost 11 bases and the J gene lost 4 bases, with 12 bases spanning the gap. CDR1 is MGHDK and CDR2 is SYGVNS in the germline V gene.

V is TRBV25-1 and J is TRBJ2-6, with a weak D call TRBD2 (6 bases). Specimen: PBMCs or T cells enriched from blood (not recorded which). The receptor was isolated from a woman aged 18 to 35 who had been exposed to COVID-19. CDR3 in DNA: TGTGCCGCGGGGTGGGACGGGGCCAACGTCCTGACTTTC. Amino acids: CAAGWDGANVLTF.